These 15 T cell receptor beta chains were sequenced from one sample in a study of shared clonotypes between healthy human individuals (dated by TCRdb to between 2020 and 2021). Library prep was done by the immunoSEQ multiplex PCR assay. Sourced from immuneACCESS, this table was stored by TCRdb with only in-frame sequences that have V and J called. A share of the clones is absent; for the studies checked, an unresolved V gene accounts for under half, and the remainder has no known explanation. This sample has about 2.3 million clones in its table, and just under 95% of those were observed once. The top ten clonotypes cover approximately 0.4% of the sample. The sample was naive CD4+ T cells from PBMCs. The label giving this sample's cell subset or site can be read as: CD45RA+ positively selected. The receptors here all came from a man in his late teens or twenties in good health. Some clones in this sample may be carry-over from other donors' samples.

This rearrangement joins TRBV27 to TRBJ1-2; maybe TRBD1 (6 bases). CDR3 length: 17 amino acids. Trimming removed 1 base from V and 7 bases from J, with 22 bases in between. Germline V gene lookup returns CDR1 MNHEY and CDR2 SMNVEV (reference sequence). This CDR3 reads CASSLFYTLGGASGYTF. CDR3 DNA: TGTGCCAGCAGTTTATTCTATACCTTGGGGGGGGCCAGTGGCTACACCTTC.

In regard to this clone: Other DNA sequences in the same sample also yield this CDR3. The gene calls are TRBV5-1 and TRBJ2-1; D not certain. Germline CDR1 SGHRS, CDR2 YFSETQ. V lost 0 bases to trimming and J lost 1 base, with 8 bases between them. The CDR3 is 15 amino acids. The CDR3 nucleotides read TGCGCCAGCAGCTTGGGGACGGGTTCCTACAATGAGCAGTTCTTC. Translated: CASSLGTGSYNEQFF.

V is TRBV9 and J is TRBJ1-3, with D possibly TRBD1 on 5 matching bases. Germline lookup yields CDR1 SGDLS and CDR2 YYNGEE. The V gene lost 4 bases and the J gene lost 0 bases, with 14 bases spanning the gap. The CDR3 runs to 16 residues. CDR3 protein: CASSPRDRSSGNTIYF. The CDR3 region has the DNA TGTGCCAGCAGCCCCAGAGACAGAAGCTCTGGAAACACCATATATTTT.

The genes are TRBV6-5 and TRBJ2-1; 10 nucleotides match TRBD2. With V trimmed by 0 bases and J by 5 bases, 4 bases remained unmatched. Germline CDR1 MNHEY, CDR2 SVGAGI. The CDR3 runs to 16 residues. The CDR3 region has the DNA TGTGCCAGCAGTTACTCGACACTAGCGGGACACAATGAGCAGTTCTTC. This translates into CASSYSTLAGHNEQFF.

The chain has TRBV6-1 and TRBJ2-2; 8 nucleotides agree with TRBD1. V lost 2 bases and J lost 1; bases outside the gene matches: 3. Per the germline V gene, CDR1 is MNHNS and CDR2 is SASEGT. The CDR3 has 16 residues. As DNA, the CDR3 is TGTGCCAGCAGTGAACAGGGGGCGATGAACACCGGGGAGCTGTTTTTT. Translated, it gives CASSEQGAMNTGELFF.

The chain joins TRBV7-2 to TRBJ2-3; 12 nucleotides line up with TRBD1. V dropped 5 bases and J dropped 3; count of bases not matched to a gene: 6. The germline CDR1 and CDR2 sequences are SGHTA and FQGNSA. The CDR3 is 16 residues long. Here the CDR3 reads CASSQGQGAGTDTQYF. CDR3 nucleotide sequence: TGTGCCAGCAGCCAGGGACAGGGGGCGGGTACAGATACGCAGTATTTT.

The V and J genes are TRBV19 and TRBJ2-5; tentatively, D is TRBD1 (5 bases). The CDR3 covers 14 residues. Per germline, CDR1 LNHDA and CDR2 SQIVND (reference sequence). V lost 3 bases to trimming and J lost 4 bases, with 12 bases between them. The DNA for the CDR3 is TGTGCCAGTAGTATCTTCACAGGCTCAGAGACCCAGTACTTC. Its protein product is CASSIFTGSETQYF.

The chain is built from TRBV7-9 and TRBJ2-2; no clear D. This CDR3 contains 13 residues. V was shortened by 8 bases and J by 3 bases, with 10 bases between the two germline ends. Per the germline V gene, CDR1 is SEHNR and CDR2 is FQNEAQ (reference sequence). The CDR3 DNA reads as TGTGCCAGCGTCCGTGGGGACACCGGGGAGCTGTTTTTT. This encodes CASVRGDTGELFF.

There are a few counts of this clone. Additional DNA sequences in this sample encode the identical CDR3. The CDR3 loop is CASSTNTEAFF. Written as DNA, the CDR3 is TGTGCCAGCAGTACCAACACTGAAGCTTTCTTT. The chain couples TRBV6-5 to TRBJ1-1; no clear D. With 5 bases removed from V and 2 bases from J, the gap between germline ends came to 3 bases. Germline V lookup: CDR1 MNHEY, CDR2 SVGAGI. CDR3 length: 11 amino acids.

About this clone: The sample holds other DNA sequences that translate to the same CDR3. The rearrangement joins TRBV20-1 to TRBJ2-7; D tentatively reads TRBD1 or TRBD2 (5 bases each). The CDR3 is made up of 11 amino acids. Germline lookup yields CDR1 DFQATT and CDR2 SNEGSKA (reference sequence). V was cut by 6 bases and J by 6 bases, with 12 bases left in between. Written as DNA, the CDR3 is TGCAGTGCGGAGAGGGGCCTCGAGCAGTACTTC. This encodes CSAERGLEQYF.

The rearrangement uses TRBV7-2 and TRBJ2-7; D may match TRBD1 or TRBD2 (6 bases each). V dropped 2 bases and J dropped 0 bases, with 11 bases sitting between them. CDR3 size: 15 residues. Germline loops: CDR1 SGHTA, CDR2 FQGNSA. The CDR3: CASSLLGGNSYEQYF. The CDR3 DNA reads TGTGCCAGCAGCTTATTGGGGGGCAACTCCTACGAGCAGTACTTC.

The count of this clone is one. The chain employs TRBV28 and TRBJ2-3; TRBD1 agrees at 10 bases. CDR1 is MDHEN, CDR2 SYDVKM, per germline. The CDR3 length is 18 residues. V gave up 4 bases and J gave up 8 bases; unmatched junction bases: 18. The CDR3: CASSSAVPGQGPQGTQYF. The CDR3 DNA follows: TGTGCCAGCAGTTCCGCCGTACCGGGACAGGGGCCCCAGGGTACGCAGTATTTT.

The rearrangement uses TRBV2 and TRBJ1-5; maybe TRBD1 (5 bases). V was clipped by 4 bases and J by 6 bases, with 16 bases between them. Germline V lookup: CDR1 SNHLY, CDR2 FYNNEI. The CDR3 has 15 amino acids. Written as DNA, the CDR3 is TGTGCCAGCAGTGGCCCTGGGGGTGCGAGTCAGCCCCAGCATTTT. This translates into CASSGPGGASQPQHF.

CDR3 sequence (DNA): TGTGCCAGCAGCACTAGCGGGTACAATGAGCAGTTCTTC. Amino acids: CASSTSGYNEQFF. The chain combines TRBV9 with TRBJ2-1; 9 bases match TRBD2. The CDR3 length is 13 residues. V lost 4 bases, J lost 4 bases, and 0 bases stayed unmatched. Looked up from germline, CDR1 is SGDLS and CDR2 is YYNGEE.

The sample holds one count of this clone. The rearrangement links TRBV7-3 to TRBJ2-3; D is perhaps TRBD1 (6 bases). The CDR3 loop spans 14 amino acids. Germline lookup yields CDR1 SGHTA and CDR2 FQGTGA. V was trimmed by 2 bases and J by 2 bases, leaving 8 bases between them. The CDR3 DNA reads TGTGCCAGCAGCTTAGGACAGCACACAGATACGCAGTATTTT. Its translation is CASSLGQHTDTQYF.